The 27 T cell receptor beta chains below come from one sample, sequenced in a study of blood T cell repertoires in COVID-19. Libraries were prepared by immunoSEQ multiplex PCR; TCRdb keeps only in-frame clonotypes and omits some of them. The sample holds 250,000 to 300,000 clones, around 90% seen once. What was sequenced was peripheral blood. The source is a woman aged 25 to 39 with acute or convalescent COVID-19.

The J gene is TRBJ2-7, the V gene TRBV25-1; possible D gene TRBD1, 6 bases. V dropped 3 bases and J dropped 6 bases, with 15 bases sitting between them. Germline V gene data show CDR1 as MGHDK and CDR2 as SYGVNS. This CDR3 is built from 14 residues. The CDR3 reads CASSEYRVGSEQYF. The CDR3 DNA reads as TGTGCCAGCAGTGAGTACAGGGTGGGTTCCGAGCAGTACTTC.

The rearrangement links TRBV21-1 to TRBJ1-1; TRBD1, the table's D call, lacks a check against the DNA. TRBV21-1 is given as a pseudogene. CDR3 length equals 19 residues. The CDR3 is CASSRALSDRGRLNTEAFF. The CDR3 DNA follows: TGTGCCAGCAGCCGCGCGCTCTCAGACAGGGGGCGCTTGAACACTGAAGCTTTCTTT.

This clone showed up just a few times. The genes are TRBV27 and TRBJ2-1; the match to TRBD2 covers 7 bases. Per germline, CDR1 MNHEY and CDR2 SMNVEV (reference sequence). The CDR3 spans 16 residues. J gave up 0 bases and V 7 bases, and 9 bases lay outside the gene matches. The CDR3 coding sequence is TGTGCCAGCATGCGCCTAGCGGAGAGCTCCTACAATGAGCAGTTCTTC. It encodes CASMRLAESSYNEQFF.

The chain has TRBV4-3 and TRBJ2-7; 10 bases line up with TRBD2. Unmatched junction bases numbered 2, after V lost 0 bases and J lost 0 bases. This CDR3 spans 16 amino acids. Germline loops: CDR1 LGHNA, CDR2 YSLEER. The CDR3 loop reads CASSQESSGSSYEQYF. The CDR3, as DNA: TGCGCCAGCAGCCAAGAGTCTAGCGGGAGCTCCTACGAGCAGTACTTC.

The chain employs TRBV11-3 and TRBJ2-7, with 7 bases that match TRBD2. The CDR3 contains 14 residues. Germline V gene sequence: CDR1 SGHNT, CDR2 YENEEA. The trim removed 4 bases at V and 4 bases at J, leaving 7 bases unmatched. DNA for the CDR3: TGTGCCAGCAGCTCCGGCGGGGGAATTTACGAGCAGTACTTC. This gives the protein CASSSGGGIYEQYF.

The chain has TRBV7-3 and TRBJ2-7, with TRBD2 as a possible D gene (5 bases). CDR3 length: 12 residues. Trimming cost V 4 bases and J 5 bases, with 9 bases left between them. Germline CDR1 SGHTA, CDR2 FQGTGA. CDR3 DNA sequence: TGTGCCAGCAGCTCGACGCGGGACGAGCAGTACTTC. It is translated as CASSSTRDEQYF.

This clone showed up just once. CDR3 bases: TGCGCCAGCAGCCAAGCGGGACTAGCGGGACACCACAATGAGCAGTTCTTC. Translating it yields CASSQAGLAGHHNEQFF. The chain couples TRBV4-3 to TRBJ2-1, with 13 bases identical to TRBD2. V was clipped by 1 base and J by 5 bases; unmatched bases: 5. CDR3 length: 17 amino acids. From germline, CDR1 is LGHNA and CDR2 YSLEER.

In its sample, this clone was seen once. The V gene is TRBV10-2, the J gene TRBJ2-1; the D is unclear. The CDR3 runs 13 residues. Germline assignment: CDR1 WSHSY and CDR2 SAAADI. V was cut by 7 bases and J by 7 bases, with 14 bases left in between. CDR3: CASIPSGANEQFF. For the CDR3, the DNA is TGCGCCAGCATACCTAGTGGCGCGAATGAGCAGTTCTTC.

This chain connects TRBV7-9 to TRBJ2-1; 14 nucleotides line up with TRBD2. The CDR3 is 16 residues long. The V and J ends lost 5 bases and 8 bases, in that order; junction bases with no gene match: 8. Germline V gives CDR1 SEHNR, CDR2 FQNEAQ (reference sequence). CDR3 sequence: CASSPTSGRALDEQFF. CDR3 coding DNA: TGTGCCAGCAGCCCGACTAGCGGGAGGGCCCTAGATGAGCAGTTCTTC.

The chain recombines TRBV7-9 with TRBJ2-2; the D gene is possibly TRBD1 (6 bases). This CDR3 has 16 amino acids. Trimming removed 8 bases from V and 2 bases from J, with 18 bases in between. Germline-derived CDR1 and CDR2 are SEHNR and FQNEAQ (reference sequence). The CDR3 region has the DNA TGTGCCAGCCGGAGCGCACCGGGACAAAACACCGGGGAGCTGTTTTTT. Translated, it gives CASRSAPGQNTGELFF.

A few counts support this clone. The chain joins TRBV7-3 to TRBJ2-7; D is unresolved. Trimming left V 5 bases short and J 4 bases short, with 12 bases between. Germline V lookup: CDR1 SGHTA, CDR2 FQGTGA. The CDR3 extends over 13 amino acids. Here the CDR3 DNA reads TGTGCCAGCAGCAAGCAAAACCGTTACGAGCAGTACTTC. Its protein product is CASSKQNRYEQYF.

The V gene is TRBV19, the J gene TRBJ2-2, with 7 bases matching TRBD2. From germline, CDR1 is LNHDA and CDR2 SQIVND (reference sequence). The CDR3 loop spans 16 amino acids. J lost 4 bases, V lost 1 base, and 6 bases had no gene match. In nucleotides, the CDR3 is TGTGCCAGTAGTATAGGGACTAGATCATCCACCGGGGAGCTGTTTTTT. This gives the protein CASSIGTRSSTGELFF.

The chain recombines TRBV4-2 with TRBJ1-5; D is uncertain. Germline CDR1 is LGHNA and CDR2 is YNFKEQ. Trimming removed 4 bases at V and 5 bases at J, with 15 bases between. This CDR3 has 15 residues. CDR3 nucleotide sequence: TGTGCCAGCAGCCTTGGGTCGGGATCCGATCAGCCCCAGCATTTT. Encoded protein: CASSLGSGSDQPQHF.

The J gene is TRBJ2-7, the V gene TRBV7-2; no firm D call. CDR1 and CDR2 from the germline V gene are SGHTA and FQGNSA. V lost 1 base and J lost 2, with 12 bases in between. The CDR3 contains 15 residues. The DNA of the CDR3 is TGTGCCAGCAGCTTAGTGGCCAATTCAGCCTACGAGCAGTACTTC. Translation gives CASSLVANSAYEQYF.

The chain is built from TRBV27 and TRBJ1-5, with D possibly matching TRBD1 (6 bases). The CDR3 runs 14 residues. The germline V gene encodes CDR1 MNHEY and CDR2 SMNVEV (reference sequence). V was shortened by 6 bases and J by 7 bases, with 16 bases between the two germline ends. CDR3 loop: CASSPVTGSQPQHF. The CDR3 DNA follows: TGTGCCAGCAGCCCCGTCACAGGGAGCCAGCCCCAGCATTTT.

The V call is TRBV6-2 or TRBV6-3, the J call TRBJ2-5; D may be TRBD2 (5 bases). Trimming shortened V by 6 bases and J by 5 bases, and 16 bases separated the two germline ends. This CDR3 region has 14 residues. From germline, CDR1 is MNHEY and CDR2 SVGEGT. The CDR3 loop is CASSLLTTTETQYF. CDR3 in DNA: TGTGCCAGCAGCCTTCTGACTACAACCGAGACCCAGTACTTC.

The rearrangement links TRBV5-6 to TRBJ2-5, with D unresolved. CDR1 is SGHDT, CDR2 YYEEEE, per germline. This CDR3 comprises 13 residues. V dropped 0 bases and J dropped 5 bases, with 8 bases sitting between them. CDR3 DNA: TGTGCCAGCAGCTTGGCCAGTGATGAGACCCAGTACTTC. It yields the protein CASSLASDETQYF.

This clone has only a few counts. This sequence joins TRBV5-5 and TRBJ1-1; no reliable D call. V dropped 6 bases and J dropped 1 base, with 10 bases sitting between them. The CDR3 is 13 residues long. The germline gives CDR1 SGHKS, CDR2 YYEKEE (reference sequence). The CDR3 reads CASKDTTNTEAFF. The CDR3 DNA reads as TGTGCCAGCAAAGACACAACGAACACTGAAGCTTTCTTT.

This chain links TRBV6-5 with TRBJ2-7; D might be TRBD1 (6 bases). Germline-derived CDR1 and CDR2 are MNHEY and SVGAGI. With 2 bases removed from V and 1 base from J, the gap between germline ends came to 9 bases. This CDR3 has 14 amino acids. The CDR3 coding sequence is TGTGCCAGCAGTTACCACAGGGTATCCTACGAGCAGTACTTC. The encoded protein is CASSYHRVSYEQYF.

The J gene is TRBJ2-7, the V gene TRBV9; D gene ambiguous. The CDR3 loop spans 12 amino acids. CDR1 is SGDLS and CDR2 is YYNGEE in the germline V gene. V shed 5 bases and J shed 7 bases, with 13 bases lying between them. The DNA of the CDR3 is TGTGCCAGCAGTGCCCGGCTAGGAGAGCAGTACTTC. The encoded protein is CASSARLGEQYF. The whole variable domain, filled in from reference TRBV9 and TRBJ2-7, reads DSGVTQTPKHLITATGQRVTLRCSPRSGDLSVYWYQQSLDQGLQFLIQYYNGEERAKGNILERFSAQQFPDLHSELNLSSLELGDSALYFCASSARLGEQYFGPGTRLTVT.

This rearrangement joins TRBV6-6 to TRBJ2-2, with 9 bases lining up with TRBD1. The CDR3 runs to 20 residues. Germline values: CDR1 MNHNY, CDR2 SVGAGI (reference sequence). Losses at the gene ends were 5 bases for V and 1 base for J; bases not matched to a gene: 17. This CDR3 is CASSGSSTGGWRMNTGELFF. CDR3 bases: TGTGCCAGCAGTGGATCGTCAACAGGGGGCTGGCGGATGAACACCGGGGAGCTGTTTTTT.

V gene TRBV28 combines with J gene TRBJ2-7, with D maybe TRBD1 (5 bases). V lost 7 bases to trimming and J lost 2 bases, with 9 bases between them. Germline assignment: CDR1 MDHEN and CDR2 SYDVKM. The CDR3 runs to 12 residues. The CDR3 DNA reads TGTGCCAGCAACAGGCTTACCTACGAGCAGTACTTC. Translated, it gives CASNRLTYEQYF. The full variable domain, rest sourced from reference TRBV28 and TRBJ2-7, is DVKVTQSSRYLVKRTGEKVFLECVQDMDHENMFWYRQDPGLGLRLIYFSYDVKMKEKGDIPEGYSVSREKKERFSLILESASTNQTSMYLCASNRLTYEQYFGPGTRLTVT.

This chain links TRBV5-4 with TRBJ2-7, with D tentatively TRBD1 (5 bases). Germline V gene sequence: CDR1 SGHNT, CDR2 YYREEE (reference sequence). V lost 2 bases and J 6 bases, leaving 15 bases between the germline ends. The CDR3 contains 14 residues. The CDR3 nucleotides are TGTGCCAGCAGCTTAGGACCGCAGGGTGGCGAGCAGTACTTC. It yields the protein CASSLGPQGGEQYF. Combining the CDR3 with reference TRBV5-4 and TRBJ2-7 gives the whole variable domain ETGVTQSPTHLIKTRGQQVTLRCSSQSGHNTVSWYQQALGQGPQFIFQYYREEENGRGNFPPRFSGLQFPNYSSELNVNALELDDSALYLCASSLGPQGGEQYFGPGTRLTVT.

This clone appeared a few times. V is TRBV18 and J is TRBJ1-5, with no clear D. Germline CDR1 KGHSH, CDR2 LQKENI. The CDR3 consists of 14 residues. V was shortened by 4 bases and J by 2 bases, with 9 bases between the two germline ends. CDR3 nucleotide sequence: TGTGCCAGCTCACTTAGTCGGGGCAATCAGCCCCAGCATTTT. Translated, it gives CASSLSRGNQPQHF.

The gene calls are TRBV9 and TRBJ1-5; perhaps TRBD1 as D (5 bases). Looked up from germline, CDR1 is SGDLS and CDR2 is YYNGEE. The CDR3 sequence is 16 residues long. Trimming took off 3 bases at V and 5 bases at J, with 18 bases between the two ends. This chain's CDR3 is CASSDGGGLGDQPQHF. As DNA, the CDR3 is TGTGCCAGCAGCGACGGGGGAGGTTTAGGTGATCAGCCCCAGCATTTT.

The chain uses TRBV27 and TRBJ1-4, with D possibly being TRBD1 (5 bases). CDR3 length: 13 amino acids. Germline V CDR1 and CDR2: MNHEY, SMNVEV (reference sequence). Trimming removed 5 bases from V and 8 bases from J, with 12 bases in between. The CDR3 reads CASSPWGGEKLFF. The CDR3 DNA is TGTGCCAGCAGTCCATGGGGGGGAGAAAAACTGTTTTTT.

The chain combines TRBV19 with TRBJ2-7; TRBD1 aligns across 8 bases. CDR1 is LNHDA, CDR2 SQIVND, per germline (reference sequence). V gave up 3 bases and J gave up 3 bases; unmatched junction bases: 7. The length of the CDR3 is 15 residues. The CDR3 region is CASSMSAGGVYEQYF. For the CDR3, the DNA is TGTGCCAGTAGTATGTCGGCAGGGGGCGTCTACGAGCAGTACTTC.